Listed below are T cell receptor beta chains from one sample, sequenced in a study of long-term antiretroviral therapy in people with HIV. The repertoire was sequenced with immunoSEQ multiplex PCR; TCRdb's copy has only in-frame clones and lacks some. Here the sample spans about 21,000 clones, 70% to 90% being singletons. The source was unsorted PBMCs, collected 2.3 years after starting antiretroviral therapy. These receptors all stem from a man in his 60s with HIV. CDR3s leave out the opening cysteine and the closing phenylalanine or tryptophan. Fields, in order: V gene, J gene, D gene, CDR3 protein. A D gene is named only where the DNA matches it firmly.

>TRBV18|TRBJ1-5|.
ASSPGRGNSNQPQH
>TRBV9|TRBJ2-3|TRBD2
ASSIPERGGNTDTQY
>TRBV5-4|TRBJ2-1|TRBD2
ASGTNYNEQF
>TRBV30|TRBJ1-3|.
AWSWGRPYSGNTIY
>TRBV7-2|TRBJ2-5|TRBD2
ASSLSGGETQY
>TRBV7-6|TRBJ2-1|.
ASSLGDWDNEQF
>TRBV7-2|TRBJ2-5|TRBD2
ASSLWGGQETQY
>TRBV2|TRBJ1-1|TRBD1
ASSRAATPTGRTEAF
>TRBV2|TRBJ2-3|TRBD2
ASLGLAADTQY
>TRBV4-2|TRBJ1-2|.
ASSQDQGYYGYT
>TRBV5-8|TRBJ2-4|.
ASRGGNIQY
>TRBV6-5|TRBJ2-3|.
ASSSSKGDTQY
>TRBV6-1|TRBJ1-1|.
ASSDYWVNTEAF
>TRBV5-1|TRBJ2-5|.
ASRPGLGQETQY
>TRBV14|TRBJ2-4|TRBD2
ASSAGLAGIQY
>TRBV11-2|TRBJ2-7|.
ASSLASSEQY
>TRBV5-6|TRBJ1-1|TRBD1
ASSWDRGADTEAF
>TRBV30|TRBJ1-1|.
AWSAQGPNTEAF
>TRBV7-9|TRBJ2-7|.
ASSLNRENYEQY
>TRBV30|TRBJ2-7|.
AWSVTVGVSEQY
>TRBV9|TRBJ1-2|TRBD1
ASSVEGTGTHYGYT
>TRBV5-1|TRBJ2-2|.
ASSLDPGGNTGELF
>TRBV7-3|TRBJ1-1|.
ASSLEGVTEAF
>TRBV5-1|TRBJ2-2|TRBD1
ASSSGQGTGGELF
>TRBV5-6|TRBJ2-5|TRBD1
ASSLVTRTGPQETQY
>TRBV6-5|TRBJ1-3|TRBD1
ASRQGPGNTIY
>TRBV7-9|TRBJ2-1|TRBD1
ASPGQGYNNEQF
>TRBV19|TRBJ2-1|.
ASSIGPRGEQF
>TRBV11-2|TRBJ2-7|TRBD1
ASSWDSPYEQY
>TRBV7-3|TRBJ1-1|.
ASSWDKNTEAF
>TRBV7-9|TRBJ2-1|.
ASSLAGAANEQF
>TRBV5-1|TRBJ2-7|.
ASRSVGQGDEQY
>TRBV14|TRBJ2-1|TRBD1
ASSQDRGNEQF
>TRBV15|TRBJ1-1|.
ATSREGVEAF
>TRBV4-3|TRBJ1-1|.
ASSQEGAGRVNTEAF
>TRBV9|TRBJ2-4|.
ASSTDEGDIQY
>TRBV5-1|TRBJ2-5|TRBD1
ASSPGGQGGGETQY
>TRBV5-1|TRBJ2-7|TRBD1
ASSRGQGSSYEQY
>TRBV19|TRBJ1-2|TRBD1
ASSARDRVSGGYGYT
>TRBV10-3|TRBJ1-2|TRBD1
ATMTGGYGYT
>TRBV2|TRBJ2-2|.
ASSMGPETGELF
>TRBV5-4|TRBJ2-7|.
ASSPLTGTISHEQY
>TRBV6-5|TRBJ2-3|TRBD2
ASSPGTSVYTQY
>TRBV13|TRBJ2-7|TRBD2
ASSQVGLAGYYEQY
>TRBV5-1|TRBJ1-4|.
ASSLGHSGEKLF
>TRBV5-1|TRBJ2-7|TRBD1
ASSIGDRAGEQY
>TRBV5-4|TRBJ1-1|.
ASSQDNRNTEAF
>TRBV5-1|TRBJ1-2|TRBD1
ASSPDRDLGGYT
>TRBV5-1|TRBJ2-7|TRBD2
ASSQNGRAPYEQY
>TRBV27|TRBJ1-1|.
ASSLSATVTNTEAF
>TRBV11-1|TRBJ2-7|TRBD1
ASRELGQGREQY
>TRBV5-1|TRBJ2-7|.
ASSLAGTKGDEQY
>TRBV4-3|TRBJ2-3|.
ASSQARPSTDTQY
>TRBV5-4|TRBJ2-5|.
ASSLVPSQETQY
>TRBV5-5|TRBJ2-5|TRBD2
ASYTSASGSQETQY
>TRBV30|TRBJ1-3|.
AWSVNSGNTIY
>TRBV10-1|TRBJ2-7|.
ASSESSGAYEQY
>TRBV7-2|TRBJ2-5|TRBD1
ASSPPGQRETQY
>TRBV27|TRBJ1-6|.
ANTIWRGLVCNSPLH